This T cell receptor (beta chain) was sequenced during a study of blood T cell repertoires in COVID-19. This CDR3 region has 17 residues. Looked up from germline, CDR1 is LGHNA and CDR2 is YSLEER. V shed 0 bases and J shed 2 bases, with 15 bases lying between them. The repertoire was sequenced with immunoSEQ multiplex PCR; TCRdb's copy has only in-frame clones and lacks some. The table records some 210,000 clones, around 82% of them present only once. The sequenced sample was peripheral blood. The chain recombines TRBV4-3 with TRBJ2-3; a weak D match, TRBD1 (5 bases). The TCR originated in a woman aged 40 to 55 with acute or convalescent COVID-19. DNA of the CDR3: TGCGCCAGCAGCCAAGAGGCGGTAGGGGCGTCCACAGATACGCAGTATTTT. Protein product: CASSQEAVGASTDTQYF.